These 3 T cell receptor beta chains came from one sample sequenced in a study of blood T cell repertoires in COVID-19. Profiled with immunoSEQ multiplex PCR; TCRdb holds only in-frame clones, not every one. In the table there are more than 300,000 clones, about 88% of which are singletons. The specimen sequenced was PBMCs or T cells enriched from blood (not recorded which). Source of these receptors: a woman aged 18-29 years who had recovered from COVID-19.

The chain joins TRBV6-1 to TRBJ1-1; 7 positions match TRBD1. Germline CDR1 and CDR2: MNHNS and SASEGT. The CDR3 extends over 13 amino acids. Losses at the gene ends were 3 bases for V and 3 bases for J; bases not matched to a gene: 1. The CDR3 loop is CASSDRGYTEAFF. Here the CDR3 DNA reads TGTGCCAGCAGTGACAGGGGGTACACTGAAGCTTTCTTT.

The J gene is TRBJ1-2, the V gene TRBV5-1; TRBD1 agrees at 7 bases. V lost 0 bases to trimming and J lost 4 bases; unmatched junction nucleotides: 6. CDR1 and CDR2 from the germline V gene are SGHRS and YFSETQ. CDR3 length: 15 residues. In DNA, the CDR3 is TGCGCCAGCAGCTTGGCCGACAGGGAGGCCTATGGCTACACCTTC. Protein product: CASSLADREAYGYTF.

The rearrangement uses TRBV18 and TRBJ2-1; perhaps TRBD1 as D (6 bases). The germline V gene encodes CDR1 KGHSH and CDR2 LQKENI. Trimming took off 3 bases at V and 5 bases at J, with 14 bases between the two ends. The CDR3 extends over 15 amino acids. CDR3 coding DNA: TGTGCCAGCTCACCCAGACAGGCCCCCCACAATGAGCAGTTCTTC. Residues: CASSPRQAPHNEQFF.